This T cell receptor beta chain is drawn from a study of blood T cell repertoires in COVID-19. Turning to the study itself: Acute and convalescent COVID-19 samples came from the United States, Italy and Spain. Sources were T cells, B-cell-depleted T cells, or PBMCs; the material itself was cDNA or gDNA.

The sample holds one count of this clone. Germline loops: CDR1 SGHAT, CDR2 FQNNGV. CDR3 length equals 17 residues. Losses at the gene ends were 1 base for V and 4 bases for J; bases not matched to a gene: 11. As originally analysed: The assay estimated nucleated cells by amplifying reference gene primers. Profiled with immunoSEQ multiplex PCR; TCRdb holds only in-frame clones, not every one. That table is the source of V, J and clone size, and D and trimming were worked out from the DNA. The table lists fewer than 400,000 clones, approximately 81% of them singletons. This chain links TRBV11-2 with TRBJ2-7; 9 bases line up with TRBD1. The sequence derives from a young woman with acute or convalescent COVID-19. Material for sequencing was peripheral blood. The CDR3 region has the DNA TGTGCCAGCAGCTTAGGCTTCACCGGGACAGGGTTTTACGAGCAGTACTTC. Translated: CASSLGFTGTGFYEQYF.